A selection of T cell receptor beta chains follows, all from one sample in a study of cytomegalovirus exposure and HLA in healthy donors. Only in-frame clones appear in the TCRdb table, and some are missing; sequencing was by immunoSEQ multiplex PCR. The table lists fewer than 200,000 clones. Material: PBMCs. These receptor sequences come from a man under 40 in good health and CMV-seronegative. Each CDR3 is given with its conserved first and last residue. A D gene is named only where the DNA matches it firmly.

TRBV4-1	-	TRBJ1-3	TGCGCCAGCAGCCAAGAGAAGGGACAACTCTCTGGAAACACCATATATTTT	CASSQEKGQLSGNTIYF
TRBV4-1	TRBD1	TRBJ2-6	TGCGCCAGCAGCCAAGAACGTGGAGCAAGGGACAGGGGAGGGTCTGGGGCCAACGTCCTGACTTTC	CASSQERGARDRGGSGANVLTF
TRBV19	TRBD1	TRBJ1-1	TGTGCCAGTAGTTCCGGGACAGGGGGATACACTGAAGCTTTCTTT	CASSSGTGGYTEAFF
TRBV19	-	TRBJ1-5	TGTGCCAGTAGTATGTCAGAAAATCAGCCCCAGCATTTT	CASSMSENQPQHF
TRBV9	TRBD1	TRBJ1-2	TGTGCCAGCAGCCGGGACAGGCCCCTTACTAACTATGGCTACACCTTC	CASSRDRPLTNYGYTF
TRBV6-6	-	TRBJ2-7	TGTGCCAGCAGTTACTCTAGTCCCGACTATGCCTACGAGCAGTACTTC	CASSYSSPDYAYEQYF
TRBV7-9	TRBD2	TRBJ2-3	TGTGCCAGCAGCCAAGGACTAGCGGGGGCCATGACAGATACGCAGTATTTT	CASSQGLAGAMTDTQYF
TRBV28	TRBD1	TRBJ1-1	TGTGCCAGCAGTCAATACTGGACAGGGATGAACACTGAAGCTTTCTTT	CASSQYWTGMNTEAFF
TRBV13	-	TRBJ1-3	TGCGCCAGCAGCTTATATCAGGGCCACTCTGGAAACACCATATATTTT	CASSLYQGHSGNTIYF
TRBV13	TRBD2	TRBJ2-7	TGTGCCAGCAGCTTAGGCCGACGGGGGGAGGAGCAGTACTTC	CASSLGRRGEEQYF